This T cell receptor beta chain was identified during a study of OX40 agonist ivuxolimab in advanced cancers. The repertoire was sequenced with immunoSEQ multiplex PCR; TCRdb's copy has only in-frame clones and lacks some. The sample records under 35,000 clones, under 80% being singletons. This receptor was obtained from an adult with an advanced solid tumor such as melanoma, head and neck, liver or kidney cancer. Sample: CD4+ or CD8+ T cells sorted from blood, taken in a trial of the OX40 agonist ivuxolimab.

The CDR3 DNA is TGTGCCAGCAGCTTCGGGACTAGCGGCACAGATACGCAGTATTTT. Amino acids: CASSFGTSGTDTQYF. The chain joins TRBV5-6 to TRBJ2-3; 10 positions agree with TRBD2. Germline V gene data show CDR1 as SGHDT and CDR2 as YYEEEE. The CDR3 is 15 residues long. V trimming: 2 bases; J trimming: 1 base; junction bases outside the gene matches: 1.